These 8 T cell receptor beta chains were all obtained from the same sample, sequenced in a study of OX40 agonist ivuxolimab in advanced cancers. Measured with immunoSEQ multiplex PCR; TCRdb has only the in-frame clones, and not every one. The data hold 65,000 to 80,000 clones, with roughly 85% observed a single time. Material: CD4+ or CD8+ T cells sorted from blood, obtained in a trial of the OX40 agonist ivuxolimab. These receptors were collected from an adult with an advanced solid tumor such as melanoma, head and neck, liver or kidney cancer.

This chain joins TRBV27 and TRBJ2-3, with TRBD2 identical over 12 bases. Trimming at V came to 2 bases and at J to 2 bases, leaving 5 bases not matched to a gene. Per germline, CDR1 MNHEY and CDR2 SMNVEV (reference sequence). The CDR3 is made up of 17 amino acids. Here the CDR3 reads CASSLTLAGGPTDTQYF. The CDR3 DNA is TGTGCCAGCAGTTTAACCCTAGCGGGAGGGCCCACAGATACGCAGTATTTT.

The CDR3 protein is CASSDSLETQYF. CDR3 nucleotide sequence: TGTGCCAGCAGTGACTCCCTGGAGACCCAGTACTTC. This chain uses TRBV6-4 with TRBJ2-5; the D is unclear. Trimming pared 0 bases from V and 5 bases from J, leaving 4 bases between. From germline, CDR1 is MRHNA and CDR2 SNTAGT. The CDR3 sequence is 12 residues long.

CDR3 sequence reads: CASSRTGMETQYF. In DNA form, the CDR3 reads TGTGCCAGTAGTAGGACAGGGATGGAGACCCAGTACTTC. The chain employs TRBV19 and TRBJ2-5, with 8 bases lining up with TRBD1. Germline CDR1 reads LNHDA; CDR2 reads SQIVND (reference sequence). V trimming: 4 bases; J trimming: 5 bases; junction bases outside the gene matches: 3. The CDR3 runs 13 residues.

The CDR3 DNA reads TGTGCCAGCAGATCTCGAGGCTCGGACAGTCAAGAGACCCAGTACTTC. Translation: CASRSRGSDSQETQYF. The V call is TRBV28, the J call TRBJ2-5, with a weak D call TRBD1 (6 bases). The CDR3 length is 16 residues. Germline V CDR1 and CDR2: MDHEN, SYDVKM. Trimming cost V 6 bases and J 2 bases, with 19 bases left between them.

The genes are TRBV23-1 and TRBJ2-7, with 8 bases matching TRBD2. TRBV23-1 is filed as an ORF, its function uncertain. The CDR3 consists of 19 residues. Trimming removed 2 bases from V and 3 bases from J; junction bases left unmatched: 18. The CDR3 nucleotides are TGCGCCAGCAGTCAAGGCCCTCTGGCGGGGGGCCCGCACGTCTACGAGCAGTACGTC. Protein: CASSQGPLAGGPHVYEQYV.

This clone showed up just once. The CDR3 nucleotides are TGTGCCAGCAGTTTATTAGCCGCGTCAACAGAGACCCAGTACTTC. Its translation: CASSLLAASTETQYF. The chain uses TRBV28 and TRBJ2-5; D is unclear. Germline V gene data show CDR1 as MDHEN and CDR2 as SYDVKM. This CDR3 is 15 amino acids long. Trimming cost V 1 base and J 4 bases, with 13 bases left between them. Full variable domain (missing parts from reference TRBV28 and TRBJ2-5): DVKVTQSSRYLVKRTGEKVFLECVQDMDHENMFWYRQDPGLGLRLIYFSYDVKMKEKGDIPEGYSVSREKKERFSLILESASTNQTSMYLCASSLLAASTETQYFGPGTRLLVL.

This clone has a single count. The V gene is TRBV6-1, the J gene TRBJ2-5; TRBD2 matches at 9 bases. V gave up 1 base and J gave up 7 bases; unmatched junction bases: 7. Germline-derived CDR1 and CDR2 are MNHNS and SASEGT. This CDR3 comprises 15 residues. CDR3 loop: CASSEEKAGGLTQYF. The CDR3 DNA is TGTGCCAGCAGTGAAGAGAAGGCGGGGGGGCTGACCCAGTACTTC.

The chain recombines TRBV19 with TRBJ2-3, with D possibly being TRBD1 (6 bases). The germline V and J ends were trimmed by 5 bases and 6 bases, with 9 bases remaining between them. Germline values: CDR1 LNHDA, CDR2 SQIVND (reference sequence). This CDR3 is built from 12 residues. CDR3 in DNA: TGTGCCAGTAGTGGGGGCGTGGATACGCAGTATTTT. This translates into CASSGGVDTQYF.